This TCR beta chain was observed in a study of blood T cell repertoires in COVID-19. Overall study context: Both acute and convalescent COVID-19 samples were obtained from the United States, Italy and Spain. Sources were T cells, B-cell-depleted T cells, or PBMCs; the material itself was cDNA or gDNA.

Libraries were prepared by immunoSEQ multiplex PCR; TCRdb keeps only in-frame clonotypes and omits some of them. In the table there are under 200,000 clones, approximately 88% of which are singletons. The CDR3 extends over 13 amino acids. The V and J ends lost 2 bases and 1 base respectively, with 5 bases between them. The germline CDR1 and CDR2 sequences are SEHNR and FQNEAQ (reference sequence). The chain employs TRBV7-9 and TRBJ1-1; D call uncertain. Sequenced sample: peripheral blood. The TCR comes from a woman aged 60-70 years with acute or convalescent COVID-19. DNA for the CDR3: TGTGCCAGCAGCTTAACGGGGAACACTGAAGCTTTCTTT. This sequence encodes CASSLTGNTEAFF.